This TCR beta chain emerged from a study of control samples from healthy donors and cancer patients. Generated by immunoSEQ multiplex PCR, the TCRdb table keeps only in-frame clones and is missing some. The sample yields 120,000 to 150,000 clones, approximately 92% seen once. V was pared by 4 bases and J by 4 bases, with 5 bases of the junction left unmatched. The CDR3 runs 15 residues. The germline CDR1 and CDR2 sequences are SGHRS and YFSETQ. The sequence derives from a man younger than 45 in good health. The chain combines TRBV5-1 with TRBJ2-3; the match to TRBD2 covers 11 bases. The sample comprised blood. The CDR3 here is CASSQLAGASDTQYF. The CDR3 DNA sequence: TGCGCCAGCAGCCAACTAGCGGGGGCCTCAGATACGCAGTATTTT. Variable domain in full (rest from reference TRBV5-1 and TRBJ2-3): KAGVTQTPRYLIKTRGQQVTLSCSPISGHRSVSWYQQTPGQGLQFLFEYFSETQRNKGNFPGRFSGRQFSNSRSEMNVSTLELGDSALYLCASSQLAGASDTQYFGPGTRLTVL.